This TCR beta chain was captured in a study of blood T cell repertoires in COVID-19. Study overall: T cells, B-cell-depleted T cells, or PBMCs supplied cDNA or gDNA.

Assay used: immunoSEQ multiplex PCR; TCRdb lists only in-frame clones, some missing. The sample lists a few hundred thousand clones; roughly nine tenths were seen once. The junction had 7 bases not matched to a gene; V was cut back by 4 bases and J by 2 bases. The germline gives CDR1 SGHDN, CDR2 FVKESK. CDR3 size: 17 residues. This sequence joins TRBV14 and TRBJ2-7; 14 bases align to TRBD2. The clonotype comes from a man in his 60s who had recovered from COVID-19. The specimen sequenced was peripheral blood. The chain's CDR3 is CASSPLQGLAGAYEQYF. The CDR3 DNA sequence: TGTGCCAGCAGCCCACTACAGGGACTAGCGGGGGCCTACGAGCAGTACTTC.